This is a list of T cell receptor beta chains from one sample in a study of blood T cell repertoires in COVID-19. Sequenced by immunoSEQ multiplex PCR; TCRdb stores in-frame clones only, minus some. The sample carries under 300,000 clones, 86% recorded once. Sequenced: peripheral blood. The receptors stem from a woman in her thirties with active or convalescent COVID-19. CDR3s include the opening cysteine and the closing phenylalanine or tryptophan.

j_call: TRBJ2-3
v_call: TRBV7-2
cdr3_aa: CASSPRGSLTDTQYF

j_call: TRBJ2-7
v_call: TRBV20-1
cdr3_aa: CSASRLAGFDEQYF

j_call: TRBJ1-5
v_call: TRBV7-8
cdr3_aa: CASSQEIRNNQPQHF

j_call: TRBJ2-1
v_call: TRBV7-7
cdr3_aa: CASSQGQLGEQFF

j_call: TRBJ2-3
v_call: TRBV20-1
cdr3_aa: CSASPSGGETDTQYF

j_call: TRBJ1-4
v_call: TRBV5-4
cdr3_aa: CASSFRQGELFF

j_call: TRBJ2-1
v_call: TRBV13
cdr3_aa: CASSPSYYNEQFF

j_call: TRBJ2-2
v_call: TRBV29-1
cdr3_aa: CSVGGWAGELFF

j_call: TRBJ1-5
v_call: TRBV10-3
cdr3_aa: CAISETGPDQPQHF

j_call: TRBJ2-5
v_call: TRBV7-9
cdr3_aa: CASSPDSETQYF